This T cell receptor (beta chain) appears in the sequencing data of a study of shared clonotypes between healthy human individuals. Study-wide results and caveats: The sole specimen, blood, was sampled, and tissue repertoires likely differ. Relative to memory subsets, naive subsets generally showed larger estimated richness.

V was pared by 6 bases and J by 6 bases, with 8 bases of the junction left unmatched. This CDR3 contains 14 residues. Germline CDR1 and CDR2: LNHDA and SQIVND (reference sequence). Replicate PCRs for sorted subsets used around 200 ng DNA; this equaled 25,000 to 30,000 T cell genomes. Sequencing was performed with immunoSEQ multiplex PCR; in TCRdb, only in-frame clones are kept and a portion is missing. The repertoire consists of about 2.1 million clones, with about 94% occurring once and the leading ten covering 1.5% to 2%. Concerning this clone itself: Its cognate antigen is unknown.

CD8 cells regarded as naive lacked CD45RO, were positively chosen for CCR7, and omitted terminally differentiated effector memory CD45RA+ cells. All the donors were Caucasian adults who lived in Nashville, Tennessee. The sequencing input was naive CD8+ T cells from PBMCs. The TCR originated in a man aged 18 to 30 in good health. Some clones in this sample may be carry-over from other donors' samples. The chain uses TRBV19 and TRBJ1-5, with 7 bases that match TRBD1. The DNA for the CDR3 is TGTGCCAGTAGGGCGACAGGGAGAATTCAGCCCCAGCATTTT. Residues: CASRATGRIQPQHF.